This is a list of T cell receptor beta chains from one sample in a study of T-cell reconstitution after alpha-beta-depleted transplantation in children. Via MiXCR, TCRdb re-called the PCR reads, giving one row per CDR3 protein. This repertoire shows about 260,000 distinct CDR3 sequences, roughly 8.2% found once; its top ten account for 5% to 8%. The source was PBMCs, mostly from graft donor cells, collected 180 days after TCRalphabeta/CD19-depleted stem cell transplant. The source is a male patient aged 10 to 17 who had a stem cell transplant for acute lymphoblastic leukemia, so the T cells may come from the graft donor. The CDR3 runs from the conserved cysteine through the conserved F or W. Each record gives: D gene, V gene, clone size, J gene, CDR3 protein, CDR3 DNA. D genes are given only for firm matches. For some rows the clone size is stated as once, few or many, or as a class when expanded; others skip it.

d_call: .
v_call: TRBV4-1
clone_size: many
j_call: TRBJ2-4
cdr3_aa: CASSQVGRGAKNIQYF
cdr3_nt: TGCGCCAGCAGCCAAGTGGGCAGGGGAGCCAAAAACATTCAGTACTTC

d_call: .
v_call: TRBV5-1
clone_size: many
j_call: TRBJ1-2
cdr3_aa: CASSFTTDGYTF
cdr3_nt: TGCGCCAGCAGCTTCACAACAGATGGCTACACCTTC

d_call: TRBD1
v_call: TRBV12-3/TRBV12-4
clone_size: many
j_call: TRBJ1-1
cdr3_aa: CASRTFRGKSERDTEAFF
cdr3_nt: TGTGCCAGCAGGACCTTCAGGGGGAAGAGTGAAAGGGACACTGAAGCTTTCTTT

d_call: .
v_call: TRBV7-8
clone_size: many
j_call: TRBJ2-7
cdr3_aa: CASSLDHQASPSLYEQYF
cdr3_nt: TGTGCCAGCAGCTTAGATCACCAGGCTAGCCCATCTCTCTACGAGCAGTACTTC

d_call: TRBD1
v_call: TRBV27
clone_size: many
j_call: TRBJ1-2
cdr3_aa: CASSLTGGRYTF
cdr3_nt: TGTGCCAGCAGTTTAACAGGGGGGCGCTACACCTTC

d_call: TRBD2
v_call: TRBV24-1
clone_size: many
j_call: TRBJ2-2
cdr3_aa: CATSDVRQREHGELFF
cdr3_nt: TGTGCCACCAGTGATGTCCGCCAGCGGGAGCACGGGGAGCTGTTTTTT

d_call: .
v_call: TRBV28
clone_size: .
j_call: TRBJ2-4
cdr3_aa: CASSAGSWRQKNIQYF
cdr3_nt: TGTGCCAGCAGTGCTGGTAGCTGGAGACAAAAAAACATTCAGTACTTC

d_call: TRBD1
v_call: TRBV20-1
clone_size: many
j_call: TRBJ2-7
cdr3_aa: CSARLTGGGYEQYF
cdr3_nt: TGCAGTGCTCGTCTGACAGGGGGTGGGTACGAGCAGTACTTC

d_call: TRBD2
v_call: TRBV15
clone_size: many
j_call: TRBJ2-1
cdr3_aa: CATSRGEGREVSGSYNEQFF
cdr3_nt: TGTGCCACCAGCAGAGGGGAGGGGCGGGAGGTCTCAGGCTCCTACAATGAGCAGTTCTTC

d_call: .
v_call: TRBV4-1
clone_size: many
j_call: TRBJ2-1
cdr3_aa: CASSHMTAPGGYNEQFF
cdr3_nt: TGCGCCAGCAGCCACATGACCGCTCCAGGGGGGTACAATGAGCAGTTCTTC

d_call: .
v_call: TRBV9
clone_size: many
j_call: TRBJ2-3
cdr3_aa: CASSHLDSATDTQYF
cdr3_nt: TGTGCCAGCAGCCACCTCGACTCCGCCACAGATACGCAGTATTTT